The following is a T cell receptor (beta chain) sequence with its context. The table lists this clone with a few counts. Its antigen specificity is not known. No per-base quality is available; no much larger clone lies one base away. The library came from the immunoSEQ multiplex PCR assay. For TCR sequencing, RNA was extracted from every sample and reverse transcribed into cDNA to serve as template. First-strand cDNA was synthesized using SuperScript III with a 2:1 mix of oligo-dT and random hexamers. A synthetic immune receptor repertoire was used to assess amplification bias, and residual bias was removed computationally. The authors processed their data as follows. Raw reads were preprocessed for error removal, and CDR3 was defined according to IMGT conventions as running from the conserved cysteine to phenylalanine. To get clonality, Shannon entropy was normalized by log2 of the number of productive unique TCRs and the result was subtracted from 1. Whether each scalp clone was CD4 or CD8 was inferred by checking scalp TCRbeta sequences against the CD4 and CD8 repertoires from sorted blood. The immuneACCESS repertoire file appears here via TCRdb, limited to in-frame rearrangements. These files lack a portion of the clones; in checked studies, under half of the deficit traces to unresolved V genes, and the cause of the others is not known. The DNA was the basis for D and trimming; V, J and clone size are from that table. A total of about 160,000 clones appear in this sample, around 71% of them only once. The top ten hold more than 0.7% of the sample.

This sample was taken from a study of CD8+ T cells in alopecia areata listed by TCRdb under 2018. Study-level background: Treated patients were enrolled in an open-label pilot trial of oral tofacitinib, 5 to 10 mg twice daily, for moderate-to-severe alopecia areata. Tofacitinib was given for 6 to 18 months, followed by 6 months of follow-up off drug to assess delayed response and recurrence. The SALT score, which quantifies the percentage of affected scalp surface area, was used to measure disease severity in treated patients. The study used high-throughput TCRbeta sequencing to examine T cell clonal expansion in alopecia areata, in both the C3H/HeJ mouse model and human patients. Scalp tissue and sorted CD4+ and CD8+ peripheral blood T cells from patchy and totalis/universalis alopecia areata patients and from healthy controls were covered by human TCRbeta sequencing. Biopsies were taken from tofacitinib-treated patients at baseline and again at 4 and 24 weeks into treatment, and several of those patients also had a later scalp biopsy. Clonality in the scalp was compared among normal scalp (n=4), patchy alopecia areata scalp (n=8), and alopecia totalis/universalis scalp (n=8). RNA came from the PAXgene miRNA kit for fixed scalp, the miRNeasy kit for PBMCs, and the RNeasy kit for mouse skin. Amplification of TCRbeta CDR3 regions was done by immunoSEQ multiplex PCR using 35 Vbeta forward primers and 13 Jbeta reverse primers.

Study-level results and caveats: Because the treated cohort was small and had just a single nonresponder, larger studies are needed to establish links between baseline CD8+ expansion and response. Scalp clonality and the number of expanded CD8+ clones among the top 100 scalp clones were significantly decreased by tofacitinib. Unlike mouse skin, which is dominated by gammadelta T cells, normal human skin has resident alphabeta T cells that are also sequenced, and this complicates analysis of the scalp TCR repertoire. Compared with normal scalp, lesional scalp had higher clonality and more expanded CD8+ clones, particularly in alopecia totalis/universalis, a pattern that suggests antigenic drive. Compared with mice, TCR sequences shared between patients were less clear, possibly partly because of HLA diversity across the patient population. Many expanded lesional clones persisted in scalp and blood during tofacitinib treatment, which may partly explain relapse after stopping treatment.

Including cysteine and phenylalanine, the CDR3 has 13 amino acids. The read is trimmed to its CDR3 DNA, 39 bases read in frame from base 1. V is clipped by 4 bases and J by 1 base, and the sequence between their germline boundaries is 7 bases long. CDR1 MNHNY and CDR2 SVGAGI were looked up in the germline V gene (reference sequence). This specimen's time point label, interpreted: around 28 days on oral tofacitinib. Read against the paper, the sample's treatment or condition label means: oral pan-JAK inhibitor, 5-10 mg twice daily. Peripheral blood and lesional scalp punch biopsies were obtained from patients with alopecia areata. PBMCs were isolated by density centrifugation and stained for CD3, CD4 and CD8, and CD4+ and CD8+ T cells were sorted on a FACSAria.

The sequences come from CD4+ T cells sorted from blood, collected at week 4, from a patient treated with tofacitinib. The receptor was derived from a human donor with alopecia areata. The V gene is TRBV6-6 and the J gene is TRBJ2-5; no D segment can be confidently identified. CDR3 region: CASSSHLQETQYF. Here is the DNA: TGTGCCAGCAGTTCTCACCTCCAAGAGACCCAGTACTTC.